These T cell receptor beta chains were read from a single sample in a study of blood T cell repertoires in COVID-19. This table comes from immunoSEQ multiplex PCR, and its TCRdb copy is limited to in-frame clones, with some not included. Seen here are roughly 110,000 clones, around 85% observed once, and the top ten hold approximately 5%. Sequenced: peripheral blood. The receptors were sampled from a woman aged 55 to 70 with COVID-19, enrolled during active disease. The CDR3 runs from the conserved cysteine through the conserved F or W. A D gene is named only where the DNA matches it firmly. Size is omitted from some rows. Given values are once, few, many or a class for expanded clones.

d_call	clone_size	v_call	j_call	cdr3_nt	cdr3_aa
.	.	TRBV7-9	TRBJ1-5	TGTGCCAGCAGCTTATCGGGGTTCAATCAGCCCCAGCATTTT	CASSLSGFNQPQHF
.	.	TRBV5-8	TRBJ1-2	TGTGCCAGCAGCTTGCGTGTACTCGACTATGGCTACACCTTC	CASSLRVLDYGYTF
TRBD1	.	TRBV7-9	TRBJ1-4	TGTGCCAGCAGCTTAGCCACCAGGGGGCAGGACACTAATGAAAAACTGTTTTTT	CASSLATRGQDTNEKLFF
.	.	TRBV29-1	TRBJ1-2	TGCAGCGTTGAGTCCAGGGCGGAAGGCTACACCTTC	CSVESRAEGYTF
TRBD2	.	TRBV7-3	TRBJ2-2	TGTGCCAGCAGCTTAAGGGTTGGGGGACTAGCGGGATCCGCCGCCGGGGAGCTGTTTTTT	CASSLRVGGLAGSAAGELFF
.	once	TRBV6-5	TRBJ1-2	TGTGCCAGCAGTTTCGGACAGACAGCTAACTATGGCTACACCTTC	CASSFGQTANYGYTF
TRBD1	.	TRBV5-4	TRBJ1-3	TGTGCCAGCAGTCCTGGCGGGGGACAGGCCGTCTCTGGAAACACCATATATTTT	CASSPGGGQAVSGNTIYF
TRBD1	.	TRBV19	TRBJ1-2	TGTGCAACGGGACAGAACTATGGCTACACCTTC	CATGQNYGYTF
TRBD1	.	TRBV5-4	TRBJ2-7	TGTGCCAGCAGCTCCCCGGGGGTTGACAGGGGGCTCTACGAGCAGTACTTC	CASSSPGVDRGLYEQYF
.	.	TRBV11-2	TRBJ2-1	TGTGCCAGCAGCCTCGGGACTCCCCAGTTCTTC	CASSLGTPQFF
TRBD1	.	TRBV3-1/TRBV3-2	TRBJ1-5	TGTGCCAGCAGCCTGGGGACAGGAATTAGCAATCAGCCCCAGCATTTT	CASSLGTGISNQPQHF
TRBD1	few	TRBV4-2	TRBJ1-6	TGTGCCAGCAGCACGAGTCAGGGGGACTCCTATAATTCACCCCTCCACTTT	CASSTSQGDSYNSPLHF
TRBD2	once	TRBV10-2	TRBJ2-5	TGCGCCAGCCGACGGGATGTCGGGACTAGCCCGTCCGAGACCCAGTACTTC	CASRRDVGTSPSETQYF
.	.	TRBV2	TRBJ2-7	TGTGCCAGCAAAGGTCAGGTCCTACCCTACGAGCAGTACTTC	CASKGQVLPYEQYF
.	.	TRBV19	TRBJ1-6	TGTGCCAGTAGTGTCGGACAGTCCTATAATTCACCCCTCCACTTT	CASSVGQSYNSPLHF
TRBD1	once	TRBV5-6	TRBJ2-7	TGTGCCAGCAGCGAGAAGGGACAGGGCAAGGACGAGCAGTACTTC	CASSEKGQGKDEQYF
TRBD1	.	TRBV10-3	TRBJ1-5	TGTGCCACCCGGACAGGGGGCGGCAATCAGCCCCAGCATTTT	CATRTGGGNQPQHF
.	.	TRBV10-1	TRBJ1-5	TGCGCCAGCAGTGGGAGGGAAATGGGGCCCCAGCATTTT	CASSGREMGPQHF